This TCR beta chain was obtained from a study of Ad26.COV2.S vaccination and SARS-CoV-2 variants. General observations from the study: Estimates derived from TCR breadth and depth analyses may have underestimated total T cell responses. Vaccine and placebo recipients had similar non-spike TCR breadth.

Profiled with immunoSEQ multiplex PCR; TCRdb holds only in-frame clones, not every one. The sample includes 250,000 to 300,000 clones, 70% to 90% of them seen just once. The germline CDR1 and CDR2 sequences are MGHRA and YSYEKL. The CDR3 contains 18 residues. V lost 4 bases to trimming and J lost 2 bases; unmatched junction nucleotides: 16. In regard to this clone: What it binds is unknown.

Documented treatment: roughly 20 received Ad26.COV2.S at low or high dose, single or two shots; about 5 received placebo; per-sample allocation not given. After the first vaccine or placebo injection, samples were drawn on day 63. The sequence derives from a person aged 18-65 years who received the Ad26.COV2.S COVID-19 vaccine or a placebo. The rearrangement links TRBV4-1 to TRBJ2-7; 8 bases are shared with TRBD2. The sample was peripheral blood, taken in a trial of Ad26.COV2.S vaccine versus placebo. CDR3: CASSRTEQPGTRPYEQYF. The CDR3 nucleotides read TGCGCCAGCAGCCGAACCGAACAACCCGGGACTAGACCCTACGAGCAGTACTTC.